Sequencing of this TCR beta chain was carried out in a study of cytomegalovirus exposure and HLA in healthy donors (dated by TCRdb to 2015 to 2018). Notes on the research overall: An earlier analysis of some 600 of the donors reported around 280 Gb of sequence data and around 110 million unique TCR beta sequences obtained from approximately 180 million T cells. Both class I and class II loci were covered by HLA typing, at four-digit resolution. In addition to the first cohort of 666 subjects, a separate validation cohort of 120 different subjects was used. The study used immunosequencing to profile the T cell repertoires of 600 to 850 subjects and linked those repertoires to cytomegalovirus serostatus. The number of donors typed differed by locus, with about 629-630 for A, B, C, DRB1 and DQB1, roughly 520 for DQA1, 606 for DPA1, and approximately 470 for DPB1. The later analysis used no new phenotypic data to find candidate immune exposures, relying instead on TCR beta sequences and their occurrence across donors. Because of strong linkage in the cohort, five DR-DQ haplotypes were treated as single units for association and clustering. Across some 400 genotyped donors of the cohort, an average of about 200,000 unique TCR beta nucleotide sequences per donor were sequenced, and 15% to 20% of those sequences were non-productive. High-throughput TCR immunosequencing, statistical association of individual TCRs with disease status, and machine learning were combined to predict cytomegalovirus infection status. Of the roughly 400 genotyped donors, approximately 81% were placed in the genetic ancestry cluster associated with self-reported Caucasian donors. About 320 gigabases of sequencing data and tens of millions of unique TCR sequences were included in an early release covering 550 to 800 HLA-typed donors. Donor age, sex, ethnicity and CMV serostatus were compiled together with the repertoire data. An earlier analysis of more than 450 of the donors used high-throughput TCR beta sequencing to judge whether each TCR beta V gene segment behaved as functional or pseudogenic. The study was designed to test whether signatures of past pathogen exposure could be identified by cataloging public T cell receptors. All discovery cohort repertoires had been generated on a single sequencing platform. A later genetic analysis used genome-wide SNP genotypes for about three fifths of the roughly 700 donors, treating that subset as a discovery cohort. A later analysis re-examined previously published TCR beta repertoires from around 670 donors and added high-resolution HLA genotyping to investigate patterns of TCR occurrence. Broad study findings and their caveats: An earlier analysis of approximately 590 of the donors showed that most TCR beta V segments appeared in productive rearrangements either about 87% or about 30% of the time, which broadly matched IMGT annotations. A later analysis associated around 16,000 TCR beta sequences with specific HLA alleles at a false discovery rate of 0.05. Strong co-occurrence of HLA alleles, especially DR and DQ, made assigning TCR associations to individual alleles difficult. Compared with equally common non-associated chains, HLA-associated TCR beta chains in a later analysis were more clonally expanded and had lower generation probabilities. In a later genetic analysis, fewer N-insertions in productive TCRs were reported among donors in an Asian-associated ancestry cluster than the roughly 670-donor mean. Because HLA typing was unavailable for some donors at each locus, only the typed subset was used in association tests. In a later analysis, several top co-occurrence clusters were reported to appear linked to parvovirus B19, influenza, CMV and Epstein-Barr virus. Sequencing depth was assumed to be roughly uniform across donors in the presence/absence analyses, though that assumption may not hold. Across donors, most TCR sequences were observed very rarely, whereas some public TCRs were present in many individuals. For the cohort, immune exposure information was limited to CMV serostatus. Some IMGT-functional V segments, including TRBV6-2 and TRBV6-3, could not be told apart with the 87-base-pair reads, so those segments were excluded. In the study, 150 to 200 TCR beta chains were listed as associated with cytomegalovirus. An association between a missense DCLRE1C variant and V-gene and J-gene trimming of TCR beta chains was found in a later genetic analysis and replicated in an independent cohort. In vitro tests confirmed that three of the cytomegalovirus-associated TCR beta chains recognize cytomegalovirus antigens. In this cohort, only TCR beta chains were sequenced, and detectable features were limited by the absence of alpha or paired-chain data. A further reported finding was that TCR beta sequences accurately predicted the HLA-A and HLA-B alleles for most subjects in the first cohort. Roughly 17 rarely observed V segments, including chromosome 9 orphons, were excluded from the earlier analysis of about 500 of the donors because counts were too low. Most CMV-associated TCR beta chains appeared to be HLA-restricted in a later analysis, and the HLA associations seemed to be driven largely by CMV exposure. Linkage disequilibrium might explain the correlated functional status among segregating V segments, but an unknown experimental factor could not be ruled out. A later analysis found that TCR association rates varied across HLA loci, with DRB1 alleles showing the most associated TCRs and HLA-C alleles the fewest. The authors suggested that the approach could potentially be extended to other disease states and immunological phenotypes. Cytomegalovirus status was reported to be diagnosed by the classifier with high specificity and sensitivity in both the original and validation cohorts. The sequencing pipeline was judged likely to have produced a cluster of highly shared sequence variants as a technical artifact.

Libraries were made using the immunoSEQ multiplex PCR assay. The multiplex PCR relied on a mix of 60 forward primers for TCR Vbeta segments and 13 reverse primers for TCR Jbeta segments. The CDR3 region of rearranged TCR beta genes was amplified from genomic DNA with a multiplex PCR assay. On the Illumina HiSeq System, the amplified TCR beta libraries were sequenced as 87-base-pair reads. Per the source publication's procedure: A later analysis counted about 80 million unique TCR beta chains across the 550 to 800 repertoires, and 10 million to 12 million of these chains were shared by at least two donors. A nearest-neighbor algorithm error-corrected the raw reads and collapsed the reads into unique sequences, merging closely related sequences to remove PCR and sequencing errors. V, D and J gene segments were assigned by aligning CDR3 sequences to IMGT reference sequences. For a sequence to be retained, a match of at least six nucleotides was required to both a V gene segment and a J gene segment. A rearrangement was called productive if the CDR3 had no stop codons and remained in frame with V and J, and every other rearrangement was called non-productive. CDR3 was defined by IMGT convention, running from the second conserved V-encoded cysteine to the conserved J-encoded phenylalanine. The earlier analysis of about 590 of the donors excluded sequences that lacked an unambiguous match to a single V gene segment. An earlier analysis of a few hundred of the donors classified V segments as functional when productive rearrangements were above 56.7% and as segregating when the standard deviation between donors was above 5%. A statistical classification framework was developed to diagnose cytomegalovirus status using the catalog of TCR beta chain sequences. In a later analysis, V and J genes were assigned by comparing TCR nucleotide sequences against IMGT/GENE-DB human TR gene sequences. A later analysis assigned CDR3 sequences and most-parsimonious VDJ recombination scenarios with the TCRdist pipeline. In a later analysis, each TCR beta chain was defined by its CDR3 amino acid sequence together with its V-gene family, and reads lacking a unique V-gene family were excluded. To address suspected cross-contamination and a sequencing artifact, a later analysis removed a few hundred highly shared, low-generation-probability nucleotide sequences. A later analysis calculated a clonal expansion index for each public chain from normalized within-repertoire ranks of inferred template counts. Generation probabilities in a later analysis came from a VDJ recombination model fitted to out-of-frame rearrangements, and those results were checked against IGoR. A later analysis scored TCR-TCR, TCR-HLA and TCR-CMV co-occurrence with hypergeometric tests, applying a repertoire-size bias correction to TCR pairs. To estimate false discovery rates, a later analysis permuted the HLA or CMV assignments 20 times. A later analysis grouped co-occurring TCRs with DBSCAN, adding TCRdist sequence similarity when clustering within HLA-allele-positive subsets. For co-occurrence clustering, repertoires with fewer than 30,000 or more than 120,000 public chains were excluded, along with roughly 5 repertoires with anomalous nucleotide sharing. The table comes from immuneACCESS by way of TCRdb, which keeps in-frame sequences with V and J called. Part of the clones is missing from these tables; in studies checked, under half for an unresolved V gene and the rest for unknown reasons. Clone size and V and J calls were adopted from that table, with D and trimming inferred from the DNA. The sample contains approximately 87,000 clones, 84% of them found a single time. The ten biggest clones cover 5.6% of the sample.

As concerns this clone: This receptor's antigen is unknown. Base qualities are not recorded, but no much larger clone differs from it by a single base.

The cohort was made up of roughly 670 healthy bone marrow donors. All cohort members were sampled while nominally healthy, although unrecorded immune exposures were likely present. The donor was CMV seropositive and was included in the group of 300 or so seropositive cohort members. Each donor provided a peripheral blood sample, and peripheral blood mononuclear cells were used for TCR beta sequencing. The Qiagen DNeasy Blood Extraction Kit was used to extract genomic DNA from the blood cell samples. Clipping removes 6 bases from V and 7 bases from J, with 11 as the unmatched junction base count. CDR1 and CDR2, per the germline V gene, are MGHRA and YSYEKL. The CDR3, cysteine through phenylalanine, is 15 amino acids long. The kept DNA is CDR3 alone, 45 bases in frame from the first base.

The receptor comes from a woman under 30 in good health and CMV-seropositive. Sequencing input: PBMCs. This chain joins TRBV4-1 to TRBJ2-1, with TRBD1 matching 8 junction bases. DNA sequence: TGCGCCAGCAGTCCCGTCACAGGGGGTAGGAATGAGCAGTTCTTC. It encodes CASSPVTGGRNEQFF.